This T cell receptor beta chain derives from a study of T-cell memory formation after mild COVID-19. Findings and caveats of the study: Day 37-peaking second-wave clones had unconfirmed SARS-CoV-2 specificity. Researchers report contracting CD4+ clones mostly in CM and EM, with CD8+ clones in EMRA.

CDR1 and CDR2 from the germline V gene are LGHNA and YNFKEQ. Trimming removed 0 bases from V and 5 bases from J; junction bases left unmatched: 4. The CDR3 has 15 amino acids. There are many counts of this clonotype. What it binds is unknown. TCRdb analysed the 5' RACE reads with MiXCR anew, one entry per CDR3 protein. The sample shows roughly 200,000 distinct CDR3 sequences, 15% to 20% of them seen only once. The chain carries TRBV4-2 and TRBJ2-1; 7 positions agree with TRBD2. Source material: PBMCs or a T cell subset sorted from them (not recorded which). This TCR derives from an adult woman who had mild COVID-19 (a few samples of this study predate the infection). Cell type and time point are not known. The CDR3: CASSQEGGTNNEQFF. The CDR3 coding sequence is TGTGCCAGCAGCCAAGAGGGGGGGACCAACAATGAGCAGTTCTTC.